This TCR beta chain was recorded in a study of blood T cell repertoires in COVID-19. Study at large: Sources were T cells, B-cell-depleted T cells, or PBMCs; the material itself was cDNA or gDNA.

CDR3 length equals 13 residues. V shed 3 bases and J shed 4 bases, with 9 bases lying between them. Germline CDR1 KGHSH, CDR2 LQKENI. Original data processing: Reference gene primer amplification in the assay estimated nucleated cell counts. Profiled with immunoSEQ multiplex PCR; TCRdb holds only in-frame clones, not every one. The DNA was the basis for D and trimming; V, J and clone size are from that table. The sample lists fewer than 200,000 clones, roughly 87% occurring once. This TCR came from a woman aged 45-60 years with acute or convalescent COVID-19. Sequencing was performed on peripheral blood. The chain employs TRBV18 and TRBJ1-1, with D possibly TRBD1 on 5 matching bases. Here the CDR3 DNA reads TGTGCCAGCTCACCTCCACAGGCCACTGAAGCTTTCTTT. Its translation: CASSPPQATEAFF.